This TCR beta chain originates from a study of T cells after yellow fever vaccination. Overall study: Some fractions had low cell numbers, and these were prepared with SMART-Seq v4 Ultra Low Input. General study findings and limits: Re-detected after boosting: most primary clones, 96% of CD4 and around 86% of CD8. The bulk population could contribute abundant contaminating clonotypes to FACS-sorted repertoires.

The germline V gene encodes CDR1 KGHSH and CDR2 LQKENI. Trimming shortened V by 4 bases and J by 4 bases, and 8 bases separated the two germline ends. The CDR3 extends over 12 amino acids. For TCR, cDNA came from 5'RACE template switching, which added a universal primer site and UMIs. TCRdb analysed the 5' RACE reads with MiXCR anew, one entry per CDR3 protein. The sample records over 200,000 distinct CDR3 sequences, less than 7.5% being singletons. This clonotype was counted ten times or more. The antigen remains unidentified. The TCR originated in a young man who received the YFV17D yellow fever vaccine. The starting material was CD4+ T cells sorted from PBMCs, obtained on the day of the yellow fever booster vaccination. The gene calls are TRBV18 and TRBJ2-7; no definite D call. The CDR3 sequence is CASSQMNYEQYF. CDR3 bases: TGTGCCAGCTCACAAATGAATTACGAGCAGTACTTC. Based on the CDR3 plus reference TRBV18 and TRBJ2-7, the full variable domain is NAGVMQNPRHLVRRRGQEARLRCSPMKGHSHVYWYRQLPEEGLKFMVYLQKENIIDESGMPKERFSAEFPKEGPSILRIQQVVRGDSAAYFCASSQMNYEQYFGPGTRLTVT.